Listed below are T cell receptor beta chains from one sample, sequenced in a study of T cell responses to AZD1222 COVID-19 vaccine. Sequenced by immunoSEQ multiplex PCR; TCRdb stores in-frame clones only, minus some. Here the sample spans 90,000 to 120,000 clones, around 90% being singletons. The sequencing here drew on peripheral blood, taken on day 0 of AZD1222 vaccination. These receptors all stem from an adult in good health. The CDR3 runs from the conserved cysteine through the conserved F or W. Each record gives: D gene, J gene, clone size, V gene, CDR3 protein, CDR3 DNA. D genes are given only for firm matches. Size values are once, few and many counts, or a class for expanded clones, and some rows have none.

d_gene: -
j_gene: TRBJ1-6
abundance: -
v_gene: TRBV10-3
CDR3aa: CAISEPDSNSPLHF
CDR3nt: TGTGCCATCAGTGAGCCGGATTCTAATTCACCCCTCCACTTT

d_gene: -
j_gene: TRBJ2-7
abundance: -
v_gene: TRBV6-5
CDR3aa: CASMREPAYEQYF
CDR3nt: TGTGCCAGCATGAGGGAGCCCGCCTACGAGCAGTACTTC

d_gene: -
j_gene: TRBJ1-1
abundance: -
v_gene: TRBV30
CDR3aa: CAWSVGGHLNTEAFF
CDR3nt: TGTGCCTGGAGTGTGGGTGGACACTTGAACACTGAAGCTTTCTTT

d_gene: -
j_gene: TRBJ1-2
abundance: -
v_gene: TRBV6-6
CDR3aa: CASSYSGAVGYTF
CDR3nt: TGTGCCAGCAGTTACTCAGGGGCTGTGGGCTACACCTTC

d_gene: -
j_gene: TRBJ1-4
abundance: -
v_gene: TRBV9
CDR3aa: CASSPRSQGFATNEKLFF
CDR3nt: TGTGCCAGCAGCCCCCGGAGCCAGGGGTTTGCAACTAATGAAAAACTGTTTTTT

d_gene: -
j_gene: TRBJ2-1
abundance: -
v_gene: TRBV13
CDR3aa: CASSPWKRNNEQFF
CDR3nt: TGTGCCAGCAGCCCCTGGAAAAGGAACAATGAGCAGTTCTTC

d_gene: -
j_gene: TRBJ1-5
abundance: -
v_gene: TRBV6-5
CDR3aa: CASRTGGTGNQPQHF
CDR3nt: TGTGCCAGCAGGACGGGAGGGACTGGCAATCAGCCCCAGCATTTT

d_gene: -
j_gene: TRBJ1-3
abundance: -
v_gene: TRBV3-1/TRBV3-2
CDR3aa: CASSSHGGNTIYF
CDR3nt: TGTGCCAGCAGCTCCCACGGGGGAAACACCATATATTTT

d_gene: -
j_gene: TRBJ1-2
abundance: -
v_gene: TRBV29-1
CDR3aa: CSVRQDGYTF
CDR3nt: TGCAGCGTCCGACAGGATGGCTACACCTTC

d_gene: TRBD1
j_gene: TRBJ1-2
abundance: -
v_gene: TRBV6-1
CDR3aa: CASSDRTGGDYGYTF
CDR3nt: TGTGCCAGCAGTGACCGAACAGGGGGCGACTATGGCTACACCTTC

d_gene: TRBD1
j_gene: TRBJ1-4
abundance: -
v_gene: TRBV7-8
CDR3aa: CASSPRDRAEKLFF
CDR3nt: TGTGCCAGCAGCCCCCGGGACAGGGCTGAAAAACTGTTTTTT

d_gene: TRBD1
j_gene: TRBJ2-1
abundance: -
v_gene: TRBV27
CDR3aa: CASSFWDSNNEQFF
CDR3nt: TGTGCCAGCAGTTTTTGGGACAGTAACAATGAGCAGTTCTTC

d_gene: -
j_gene: TRBJ2-2
abundance: -
v_gene: TRBV7-9
CDR3aa: CASTSRGELFF
CDR3nt: TGTGCCAGCACCTCTAGGGGGGAGCTGTTTTTT

d_gene: -
j_gene: TRBJ1-5
abundance: once
v_gene: TRBV10-2
CDR3aa: CASINLPNQPQHF
CDR3nt: TGCGCCAGCATTAACCTCCCGAATCAGCCCCAGCATTTT

d_gene: -
j_gene: TRBJ2-1
abundance: few
v_gene: TRBV19
CDR3aa: CASQRGSSGNEQFF
CDR3nt: TGTGCCAGCCAGCGAGGGTCCTCAGGCAATGAGCAGTTCTTC

d_gene: -
j_gene: TRBJ1-6
abundance: -
v_gene: TRBV2
CDR3aa: CASSVRLNSPLHF
CDR3nt: TGTGCCAGCAGTGTTAGGCTTAATTCACCCCTCCACTTT

d_gene: TRBD2
j_gene: TRBJ2-7
abundance: -
v_gene: TRBV10-3
CDR3aa: CATAGGKGYEQYF
CDR3nt: TGTGCCACCGCGGGGGGGAAGGGGTACGAGCAGTACTTC

d_gene: -
j_gene: TRBJ1-2
abundance: -
v_gene: TRBV5-1
CDR3aa: CASSSGRGPRVGYTF
CDR3nt: TGCGCCAGCAGCTCGGGCAGGGGACCTCGGGTTGGCTACACCTTC

d_gene: TRBD1
j_gene: TRBJ2-2
abundance: -
v_gene: TRBV28
CDR3aa: CASSELRTGDTGELFF
CDR3nt: TGTGCCAGCAGCGAACTTAGGACAGGGGACACCGGGGAGCTGTTTTTT

d_gene: -
j_gene: TRBJ2-6
abundance: -
v_gene: TRBV9
CDR3aa: CASSQRPSQGRGSGANVLTF
CDR3nt: TGTGCCAGCAGCCAACGACCTTCACAGGGAAGGGGCTCTGGGGCCAACGTCCTGACTTTC

d_gene: -
j_gene: TRBJ1-5
abundance: -
v_gene: TRBV6-4
CDR3aa: CASSADSSNQPQHF
CDR3nt: TGTGCCAGCAGTGCTGATTCAAGCAATCAGCCCCAGCATTTT

d_gene: -
j_gene: TRBJ1-2
abundance: few
v_gene: TRBV6-5
CDR3aa: CASSLMGVYGYTF
CDR3nt: TGTGCCAGCAGTTTAATGGGGGTTTATGGCTACACCTTC

d_gene: TRBD1
j_gene: TRBJ2-7
abundance: -
v_gene: TRBV7-9
CDR3aa: CASSPPGQGNYEQYF
CDR3nt: TGTGCCAGCAGCCCCCCGGGACAGGGGAACTACGAGCAGTACTTC

d_gene: -
j_gene: TRBJ1-5
abundance: -
v_gene: TRBV12-3/TRBV12-4
CDR3aa: CASSLKSNQPQHF
CDR3nt: TGTGCCAGCAGTTTAAAGAGTAATCAGCCCCAGCATTTT

d_gene: -
j_gene: TRBJ1-1
abundance: -
v_gene: TRBV7-6
CDR3aa: CASSSSVLNTEAFF
CDR3nt: TGTGCCAGCAGCTCATCCGTGTTGAACACTGAAGCTTTCTTT

d_gene: -
j_gene: TRBJ2-7
abundance: -
v_gene: TRBV9
CDR3aa: CASSVTGSYEQYF
CDR3nt: TGTGCCAGCAGCGTAACAGGGAGTTACGAGCAGTACTTC

d_gene: -
j_gene: TRBJ2-5
abundance: once
v_gene: TRBV27
CDR3aa: CASSLVRSQETQYF
CDR3nt: TGTGCCAGCAGTTTAGTGAGGAGCCAAGAGACCCAGTACTTC

d_gene: -
j_gene: TRBJ1-2
abundance: -
v_gene: TRBV19
CDR3aa: CASSMGFIRDTFGGYTF
CDR3nt: TGTGCCAGTAGTATGGGGTTTATCAGGGATACCTTTGGTGGCTACACCTTC

d_gene: TRBD1
j_gene: TRBJ2-2
abundance: once
v_gene: TRBV23-1
CDR3aa: CASSLPGQGGTGELFF
CDR3nt: TGCGCCAGCAGTCTCCCGGGACAGGGGGGTACCGGGGAGCTGTTTTTT

d_gene: -
j_gene: TRBJ1-5
abundance: -
v_gene: TRBV4-2
CDR3aa: CASSQDWTDNQPQHF
CDR3nt: TGTGCCAGCAGCCAAGATTGGACAGATAATCAGCCCCAGCATTTT

d_gene: TRBD1
j_gene: TRBJ2-3
abundance: -
v_gene: TRBV4-2
CDR3aa: CASSPQGDTDTQYF
CDR3nt: TGTGCCAGCAGCCCCCAGGGGGACACAGATACGCAGTATTTT

d_gene: -
j_gene: TRBJ1-1
abundance: -
v_gene: TRBV30
CDR3aa: CALSGSGTEAFF
CDR3nt: TGTGCCCTTTCGGGGAGTGGGACTGAAGCTTTCTTT

d_gene: TRBD1
j_gene: TRBJ2-7
abundance: -
v_gene: TRBV24-1
CDR3aa: CATSDPNNPRGHWTYEQYF
CDR3nt: TGTGCCACCAGTGACCCGAACAACCCGAGGGGGCATTGGACCTACGAGCAGTACTTC

d_gene: TRBD1
j_gene: TRBJ1-2
abundance: -
v_gene: TRBV15
CDR3aa: CATSRGQGYYGYTF
CDR3nt: TGTGCCACCAGCAGGGGACAGGGGTACTATGGCTACACCTTC

d_gene: TRBD2
j_gene: TRBJ2-5
abundance: -
v_gene: TRBV7-9
CDR3aa: CASSPPGLAVQETQYF
CDR3nt: TGTGCCAGCAGCCCCCCGGGACTAGCGGTACAAGAGACCCAGTACTTC

d_gene: TRBD1
j_gene: TRBJ1-1
abundance: -
v_gene: TRBV15
CDR3aa: CATSSRRTGTRNTEAFF
CDR3nt: TGTGCCACCAGCAGTCGGAGGACAGGGACAAGGAACACTGAAGCTTTCTTT

d_gene: -
j_gene: TRBJ1-1
abundance: -
v_gene: TRBV10-3
CDR3aa: CAIHLEGVAFF
CDR3nt: TGTGCCATCCACCTCGAAGGGGTAGCTTTCTTT

d_gene: -
j_gene: TRBJ1-3
abundance: -
v_gene: TRBV28
CDR3aa: CASSPPTGGNTIYF
CDR3nt: TGTGCCAGCAGTCCCCCGACGGGCGGAAACACCATATATTTT

d_gene: TRBD1
j_gene: TRBJ1-2
abundance: few
v_gene: TRBV28
CDR3aa: CASSLGTGLRYGYTF
CDR3nt: TGTGCCAGCAGTTTGGGGACAGGTCTTCGTTATGGCTACACCTTC

d_gene: -
j_gene: TRBJ1-3
abundance: -
v_gene: TRBV6-1
CDR3aa: CASSDPGSSGNTIYF
CDR3nt: TGTGCCAGCAGTGATCCAGGCAGCTCTGGAAACACCATATATTTT

d_gene: TRBD2
j_gene: TRBJ2-1
abundance: once
v_gene: TRBV9
CDR3aa: CASSVGAGDLRNEQFF
CDR3nt: TGTGCCAGCAGCGTAGGGGCGGGAGACCTTCGCAATGAGCAGTTCTTC

d_gene: -
j_gene: TRBJ1-4
abundance: -
v_gene: TRBV28
CDR3aa: CASSLRWGANEKLFF
CDR3nt: TGTGCCAGCAGTCTAAGATGGGGGGCCAATGAAAAACTGTTTTTT

d_gene: -
j_gene: TRBJ2-7
abundance: -
v_gene: TRBV11-2
CDR3aa: CASSYAYPPGEQYF
CDR3nt: TGTGCCAGCAGTTACGCCTATCCTCCTGGGGAGCAGTACTTC

d_gene: TRBD2
j_gene: TRBJ2-7
abundance: -
v_gene: TRBV4-3
CDR3aa: CASSHLRGTTYEQYF
CDR3nt: TGCGCCAGCAGCCATTTGCGGGGGACTACCTACGAGCAGTACTTC

d_gene: -
j_gene: TRBJ2-1
abundance: once
v_gene: TRBV29-1
CDR3aa: CSVERRDNEQFF
CDR3nt: TGCAGCGTTGAAAGGCGGGACAATGAGCAGTTCTTC

d_gene: -
j_gene: TRBJ1-1
abundance: -
v_gene: TRBV19
CDR3aa: CASHFKDGEAFF
CDR3nt: TGTGCCAGTCATTTTAAGGACGGTGAAGCTTTCTTT

d_gene: TRBD2
j_gene: TRBJ2-2
abundance: once
v_gene: TRBV5-1
CDR3aa: CASSGLAGDQHENTGELFF
CDR3nt: TGCGCCAGCAGTGGGTTAGCGGGCGACCAACACGAGAACACCGGGGAGCTGTTTTTT